This T cell receptor beta chain was recovered during a study of blood T cell repertoires in COVID-19. The CDR3 loop spans 12 amino acids. Germline V lookup: CDR1 SQVTM, CDR2 ANQGSEA. Unmatched junction bases numbered 7, after V lost 7 bases and J lost 5 bases. The table came from immunoSEQ multiplex PCR; TCRdb's copy has only in-frame clones and leaves some out. Among just under 250,000 clones listed, about 89% were seen once. This clone was counted once. This receptor was obtained from a woman under 40 who had recovered from COVID-19. Sequencing was carried out using PBMCs or T cells enriched from blood (not recorded which). This chain links TRBV29-1 with TRBJ1-1; TRBD1 matches at 7 bases. The DNA for the CDR3 is TGCAGCGGAGGGGGCAGGGGGACTGAAGCTTTCTTT. This gives the protein CSGGGRGTEAFF.